A single sample is the source of the 27 T cell receptor beta chains below, sequenced in a study of blood T cell repertoires in COVID-19 (TCRdb year 2020). Library method: the immunoSEQ multiplex PCR assay. Not all clones reach the TCRdb copy of this immuneACCESS table, which keeps in-frame sequences only. Checked studies attribute under half of the gap to unresolved V genes and leave the rest unexplained. A total of 70,000 or so clones appear in this sample, about nine tenths of them only once. Approximately 9% of the sample is taken by the ten largest. The material sequenced was peripheral blood. These receptors were taken from a human donor in a cohort sampled during active COVID-19.

This chain connects TRBV6-6 to TRBJ2-7; 8 bases fit TRBD1. Germline CDR1 is MNHNY and CDR2 is SVGAGI (reference sequence). CDR3 size: 14 residues. V dropped 4 bases and J dropped 3; count of bases not matched to a gene: 5. The CDR3 DNA follows: TGTGCCAGCAGTTCGACAGGGGAGGACTACGAGCAGTACTTC. It translates to CASSSTGEDYEQYF.

The chain employs TRBV28 and TRBJ2-5; 7 nucleotides line up with TRBD1. Per the germline V gene, CDR1 is MDHEN and CDR2 is SYDVKM. After removal of 6 bases from V and 2 bases from J, the junction contained 9 bases not matched to a gene. This CDR3 is 15 amino acids long. The CDR3 is CASRPDRALQETQYF. As DNA, the CDR3 is TGTGCCAGCAGGCCCGACAGGGCCCTTCAAGAGACCCAGTACTTC.

The chain is built from TRBV6-5 and TRBJ2-7; 8 bases line up with TRBD2. J was trimmed by 4 bases and V by 0 bases; bases with no gene match: 8. The CDR3 has 16 residues. Germline-derived CDR1 and CDR2 are MNHEY and SVGAGI. The CDR3 DNA reads TGTGCCAGCAGTTACTCGAGAATGGCGGGGGGTTACGAGCAGTACTTC. Residues: CASSYSRMAGGYEQYF.

V is TRBV25-1 and J is TRBJ2-3, with a possible D match to TRBD2 (6 bases). Trimming took off 8 bases at V and 6 bases at J, with 18 bases between the two ends. Germline CDR1 is MGHDK and CDR2 is SYGVNS. The CDR3 is 14 amino acids. The chain's CDR3 is CASRETQAADTQYF. Here the CDR3 DNA reads TGTGCCAGCCGGGAGACACAGGCAGCGGATACGCAGTATTTT. Using reference TRBV25-1 and TRBJ2-3 for the parts outside the CDR3, the full variable domain is EADIYQTPRYLVIGTGKKITLECSQTMGHDKMYWYQQDPGMELHLIHYSYGVNSTEKGDLSSESTVSRIRTEHFPLTLESARPSHTSQYLCASRETQAADTQYFGPGTRLTVL.

The V call is TRBV5-4, the J call TRBJ2-5; 10 bases are a match to TRBD1. The CDR3 has 15 amino acids. The V and J ends lost 4 bases and 5 bases, in that order; junction bases with no gene match: 8. Germline CDR1 and CDR2: SGHNT and YYREEE (reference sequence). DNA of the CDR3: TGTGCCAGCAGCCAACCGGGACAGGGGTGGGAGACCCAGTACTTC. Protein: CASSQPGQGWETQYF.

The chain employs TRBV21-1 and TRBJ2-3; the table's D call TRBD2 went unverified against the DNA. TRBV21-1 counts as a pseudogene. This CDR3 has 16 amino acids. The CDR3 DNA reads as TGTGCCAGCAGCAAAGAAGGCTCTCTAGCGGGAGATACGCAGTATTTT. It is translated as CASSKEGSLAGDTQYF.

The rearrangement joins TRBV6-6 to TRBJ2-7; 12 positions match TRBD1. Per germline, CDR1 MNHNY and CDR2 SVGAGI (reference sequence). After removal of 6 bases from V and 6 bases from J, the junction contained 9 bases not matched to a gene. The length of the CDR3 is 15 residues. The CDR3 DNA sequence: TGTGCCAGCAGGGAAACCGGGACAGGGGGCGGCGAGCAGTACTTC. As protein: CASRETGTGGGEQYF.

V gene TRBV7-3 combines with J gene TRBJ2-1, with 8 bases matching TRBD2. The CDR3 runs 14 residues. Germline values: CDR1 SGHTA, CDR2 FQGTGA. The V gene end was trimmed by 2 bases and the J gene end by 5 bases; junction bases not matched to a gene: 2. CDR3 nucleotide sequence: TGTGCCAGCAGCTTAGCGGGAGGTGACAATGAGCAGTTCTTC. Its protein is CASSLAGGDNEQFF.

The chain's CDR3 is CASSLGGYGYGYTF. Here the CDR3 DNA reads TGTGCCAGCAGCTTAGGGGGCTACGGCTATGGCTACACCTTC. This rearrangement joins TRBV11-2 to TRBJ1-2, with D maybe TRBD1 (5 bases). The germline V and J ends were trimmed by 1 base and 4 bases, with 10 bases remaining between them. Looked up from germline, CDR1 is SGHAT and CDR2 is FQNNGV. The CDR3 is 14 amino acids.

This chain uses TRBV7-2 with TRBJ2-7; 11 positions match TRBD1. Trimming removed 7 bases from V and 7 bases from J; junction bases left unmatched: 12. This CDR3 comprises 15 residues. Germline CDR1 SGHTA, CDR2 FQGNSA. The CDR3 DNA follows: TGTGCCAGCACTTTAGGACAGGGGGCATCTGAAGAGCAGTACTTC. This codes for CASTLGQGASEEQYF.

The rearrangement uses TRBV30 and TRBJ2-7; TRBD1 agrees at 9 bases. The CDR3 is 15 amino acids. The germline V gene encodes CDR1 GTSNPN and CDR2 SVGIG (reference sequence). The trim removed 2 bases at V and 2 bases at J, leaving 7 bases unmatched. CDR3 nucleotide sequence: TGTGCCTGGAGTCGGGGGAACAGGGGGCCCTACGAGCAGTACTTC. Encoded protein: CAWSRGNRGPYEQYF.

The chain links TRBV5-1 to TRBJ2-2; no clear D. The CDR3 runs to 12 residues. Trimming took 5 bases from V and 8 from J, leaving 10 bases between them. Looked up from germline, CDR1 is SGHRS and CDR2 is YFSETQ. The CDR3 loop reads CASRSGSGELFF. The CDR3 coding sequence is TGCGCCAGCAGGTCGGGTTCGGGGGAGCTGTTTTTT. The variable domain in full, completed from reference TRBV5-1 and TRBJ2-2, reads KAGVTQTPRYLIKTRGQQVTLSCSPISGHRSVSWYQQTPGQGLQFLFEYFSETQRNKGNFPGRFSGRQFSNSRSEMNVSTLELGDSALYLCASRSGSGELFFGEGSRLTVL.

This rearrangement joins TRBV4-3 to TRBJ1-3; D is possibly TRBD1 (5 bases). V was clipped by 0 bases and J by 2 bases, with 17 bases between them. This CDR3 spans 18 amino acids. Germline V lookup: CDR1 LGHNA, CDR2 YSLEER. The CDR3 coding sequence is TGCGCCAGCAGCCAAGATAGTCGTGGGCAGGGTCCTGGAAACACCATATATTTT. Protein sequence: CASSQDSRGQGPGNTIYF.

This chain connects TRBV7-9 to TRBJ1-2; D uncertain. The V gene lost 5 bases and the J gene lost 7 bases, with 11 bases spanning the gap. CDR3 length: 12 residues. The germline V gene encodes CDR1 SEHNR and CDR2 FQNEAQ (reference sequence). DNA for the CDR3: TGTGCCAGCAGCCCATCCGGGGTTGGCTACACCTTC. Its protein product is CASSPSGVGYTF.

The rearrangement uses TRBV27 and TRBJ2-1, with D possibly matching TRBD1 (6 bases). The CDR3 totals 13 residues. The ends were cut back, 8 bases at V and 3 bases at J, with 11 bases in the middle. The germline V gene has CDR1 MNHEY and CDR2 SMNVEV (reference sequence). The CDR3 nucleotides read TGTGCCAGCCGGGACATTAACTACAATGAGCAGTTCTTC. Its translation: CASRDINYNEQFF.

The chain recombines TRBV7-8 with TRBJ2-2; 8 nucleotides match TRBD1. Trimming at V came to 3 bases and at J to 9 bases, leaving 9 bases not matched to a gene. The germline gives CDR1 SGHVS, CDR2 FQNEAQ. This CDR3 comprises 15 residues. The CDR3 spells CASSFRTGRPWELFF. CDR3 DNA: TGTGCCAGCAGCTTCCGGACAGGGCGTCCCTGGGAGCTGTTTTTT.

This clone is a singleton in its sample. The chain employs TRBV12-5 and TRBJ2-1; TRBD1 matches 10 bases. The germline CDR1 and CDR2 sequences are LGHNT and FRNRAP. J gave up 6 bases and V 0 bases, and 5 bases lay outside the gene matches. The CDR3 has 16 residues. Here the CDR3 DNA reads TGTGCTAGTGGTTTGGTACCGGGGACAGGGGTCAATGAGCAGTTCTTC. Residues: CASGLVPGTGVNEQFF. The variable domain in full, completed from reference TRBV12-5 and TRBJ2-1, reads DARVTQTPRHKVTEMGQEVTMRCQPILGHNTVFWYRQTMMQGLELLAYFRNRAPLDDSGMPKDRFSAEMPDATLATLKIQPSEPRDSAVYFCASGLVPGTGVNEQFFGPGTRLTVL.

This chain connects TRBV10-3 to TRBJ1-1; TRBD1 might be the D (6 bases). V was clipped by 9 bases and J by 0 bases, with 20 bases between them. The CDR3 covers 16 residues. Germline V CDR1 and CDR2: ENHRY, SYGVKD. In nucleotides, the CDR3 is TGTGCCATTGGGGGCCACTGGGCCAACATGAACACTGAAGCTTTCTTT. This translates into CAIGGHWANMNTEAFF.

The V call is TRBV7-2, the J call TRBJ2-7, with 7 bases identical to TRBD2. This CDR3 is built from 14 residues. Germline CDR1 is SGHTA and CDR2 is FQGNSA. V was clipped by 1 base and J by 5 bases; unmatched bases: 5. In DNA, the CDR3 is TGTGCCAGCAGCTTAGGTGGGAGGGTCAACGAGCAGTACTTC. This sequence encodes CASSLGGRVNEQYF.

This clone occurred once. The V and J genes are TRBV19 and TRBJ1-2; 7 bases match TRBD1. CDR3 length: 13 residues. V lost 2 bases, J lost 5 bases, and 2 bases stayed unmatched. Germline CDR1 and CDR2: LNHDA and SQIVND (reference sequence). CDR3 in amino acids: CASSIYRGYGYTF. CDR3 coding DNA: TGTGCCAGTAGTATATACAGGGGTTATGGCTACACCTTC.

V and J are TRBV4-3 and TRBJ2-1; perhaps TRBD2 as D (6 bases). Between the trimmed V and J ends, which lost 1 base and 2 bases, there was a span of 12 bases. This CDR3 spans 16 amino acids. The germline gives CDR1 LGHNA, CDR2 YSLEER. DNA of the CDR3: TGCGCCAGCAGCCAAGCGGTTAGCGGAGCCTACAATGAGCAGTTCTTC. It yields the protein CASSQAVSGAYNEQFF.

This clone was recorded only once. The chain couples TRBV6-5 to TRBJ2-1, with 7 bases lining up with TRBD2. The CDR3 is 15 residues long. Germline lookup yields CDR1 MNHEY and CDR2 SVGAGI. With V trimmed by 7 bases and J by 8 bases, 14 bases remained unmatched. The CDR3 region is CASTKVGEGVDEQFF. The CDR3 DNA is TGTGCCAGCACCAAGGTTGGGGAGGGAGTGGATGAGCAGTTCTTC.

This chain links TRBV9 with TRBJ2-5; possibly TRBD2 for D (5 bases). Trimming pared 0 bases from V and 5 bases from J, leaving 11 bases between. Germline V CDR1 and CDR2: SGDLS, YYNGEE. This CDR3 region has 14 residues. CDR3: CASSVGLALETQYF. CDR3 coding DNA: TGTGCCAGCAGCGTAGGGTTAGCGTTGGAGACCCAGTACTTC.

The chain recombines TRBV19 with TRBJ1-4, with D perhaps TRBD1 (6 bases). CDR3 length equals 15 residues. Germline V gives CDR1 LNHDA, CDR2 SQIVND (reference sequence). Trimming removed 7 bases from V and 8 bases from J, with 20 bases in between. DNA of the CDR3: TGTGCCAGTAATTCCCAAAGGACAGTACCCGAAAAACTGTTTTTT. This sequence encodes CASNSQRTVPEKLFF.

V is TRBV5-1 and J is TRBJ2-1; 7 nucleotides match TRBD1. Germline V gene data show CDR1 as SGHRS and CDR2 as YFSETQ. The CDR3 has 13 amino acids. Trimming cost V 8 bases and J 4 bases; bases outside gene matches: 6. Written as DNA, the CDR3 is TGCGCCAGTAAGGGACAGACTTACAATGAGCAGTTCTTC. Translating it yields CASKGQTYNEQFF.

The CDR3 DNA sequence: TGCAGCGTTGAAAAAGCGGGAGACTCAGATACGCAGTATTTT. It codes for CSVEKAGDSDTQYF. The chain is built from TRBV29-1 and TRBJ2-3, with TRBD2 identical over 8 bases. V gave up 2 bases and J gave up 4 bases; unmatched junction bases: 5. The CDR3 is made up of 14 amino acids. Germline CDR1 and CDR2: SQVTM and ANQGSEA.

Only one count was recorded for this clone. The genes are TRBV5-1 and TRBJ1-1; 7 bases map to TRBD1. This CDR3 has 14 residues. The junction had 8 bases not matched to a gene; V was cut back by 4 bases and J by 5 bases. CDR1 is SGHRS, CDR2 YFSETQ, per germline. The CDR3 sequence is CASSIAATGTEAFF. Written as DNA, the CDR3 is TGCGCCAGCAGCATCGCAGCGACAGGGACTGAAGCTTTCTTT.